The rows below give T cell receptor beta chains drawn from one sample of a study of T-cell reconstitution after alpha-beta-depleted transplantation in children. TCRdb re-called the PCR reads with MiXCR, one entry per CDR3 protein. Of 200,000 to 250,000 distinct CDR3 sequences in the sample, more than 10% were seen once. Sequenced material: PBMCs from the stem cell graft donor, taken from the stem cell graft. These receptors were collected from a human donor who donated a stem cell graft to a child with acute lymphoblastic leukemia. CDR3s include the opening cysteine and the closing phenylalanine or tryptophan. A D gene is named only where the DNA matches it firmly. Not every row has a clone size; where given, it reads once, few, many or a size class.

abundance	v_gene	j_gene	d_gene	CDR3nt	CDR3aa
many	TRBV7-8	TRBJ1-4	NA	TGTGCCAGCAGCGACTACAGAAATCGTAATGAAAAACTGTTTTTT	CASSDYRNRNEKLFF
many	TRBV9	TRBJ2-1	TRBD2	TGTGCCAGCAGCTCACCTAGCGGGGGGTCTGACAATGAGCAGTTCTTC	CASSSPSGGSDNEQFF
many	TRBV12-3/TRBV12-4	TRBJ1-5	TRBD1	TGTGCCAGCAGACAGACAGGGAGGCATCAGCCCCAGCATTTT	CASRQTGRHQPQHF
many	TRBV6-1	TRBJ2-1	NA	TGTGCCAGCAGTGAGGGGACTACAGGGATCGATGAGCAGTTCTTC	CASSEGTTGIDEQFF
many	TRBV12-3/TRBV12-4	TRBJ2-5	NA	TGTGCCAGCAGTTGGGACTTTCGGGAGACCCAGTACTTC	CASSWDFRETQYF
many	TRBV27	TRBJ2-7	NA	TGTGCCAGCAGTTTAGTGAGGTCTCAAGGCGAGCAGTACTTC	CASSLVRSQGEQYF
many	TRBV29-1	TRBJ2-3	NA	TGCAGCGTTGAACAAGGCTTCCAGTATTTT	CSVEQGFQYF
many	TRBV29-1	TRBJ2-1	TRBD2	TGCAGCGTCCCGGGACTAGCAAACAATGAGCAGTTCTTC	CSVPGLANNEQFF
NA	TRBV4-3	TRBJ2-7	NA	TGCGCCAGCAGCCATTCGGCCAGTACCGGGGTTCCCGAGCAGTACTTC	CASSHSASTGVPEQYF
many	TRBV12-3/TRBV12-4	TRBJ2-1	NA	TGTGCCAGCAGACAGGGTGGCTCCTACAATGAGCAGTTCTTC	CASRQGGSYNEQFF
NA	TRBV5-1	TRBJ2-3	NA	TGCGCCAGCAGCCCCCTACCGAGGGCCGGCGATACGCAGTATTTT	CASSPLPRAGDTQYF
many	TRBV29-1	TRBJ2-2	NA	TGCAGCGCAAACTCAGGGTTCGCGAACACCGGGGAGCTGTTTTTT	CSANSGFANTGELFF
NA	TRBV18	TRBJ1-1	TRBD1	TGTGCCAGCTCACCGGGGCACAGGGGAACTGAAGCTTTCTTT	CASSPGHRGTEAFF
NA	TRBV14	TRBJ2-1	TRBD2	TGTGCCAGCAGCCAAGGACTAGCGGGTTGGACCCTATTCAATGAGCAGTTCTTC	CASSQGLAGWTLFNEQFF
many	TRBV18	TRBJ2-7	TRBD2	TGTGCCAGCTCACCAAGTACTTCGGGACTAGACAACTACGAGCAGTACTTC	CASSPSTSGLDNYEQYF
many	TRBV20-1	TRBJ1-5	TRBD1	TGCAGTGCTAGGATCACAGGGGTTGAGAATCAGCCCCAGCATTTT	CSARITGVENQPQHF
NA	TRBV2	TRBJ2-1	TRBD1	TGTGCCAGCAGTTTGGACAGGGTGGGTGAGCAGTTCTTC	CASSLDRVGEQFF
NA	TRBV19	TRBJ1-1	TRBD1	TGTGCCAGTAGTTCCGACAGGGGGCAATGGGACACTGAAGCTTTCTTT	CASSSDRGQWDTEAFF
medium-sized	TRBV12-3/TRBV12-4	TRBJ2-1	NA	TGTGCCAGCGATTCGGCCATGGGGGAGAGAGGGTACAATGAGCAGTTCTTC	CASDSAMGERGYNEQFF
many	TRBV14	TRBJ1-6	NA	TGTGCCAGCAGCCAGGAAAGGAACCGCATGGATTCACCCCTCCACTTT	CASSQERNRMDSPLHF
many	TRBV20-1	TRBJ2-1	TRBD1	TGCAGTGCTAGATCCTCGGGACAGCGATACAATGAGCAGTTCTTC	CSARSSGQRYNEQFF
few	TRBV30	TRBJ1-5	NA	TGTGCCTGGAGTGTAGGCGTGGGGGATCAGCCCCAGCATTTT	CAWSVGVGDQPQHF
many	TRBV6-1	TRBJ1-1	TRBD1	TGTGCCAGCAGACGTGGACAGGGGCCCACTGAAGCTTTCTTT	CASRRGQGPTEAFF
many	TRBV2	TRBJ2-7	TRBD1	TGTGCCAGCAGTGCTCGTAAGGTGACAGGGTCCAGAAGCTCCTACGAGCAGTACTTC	CASSARKVTGSRSSYEQYF
many	TRBV7-2	TRBJ2-1	TRBD2	TGTGCCAGCAGCCCGCTCGGGACTAGCGGGGGGCCCAGCTCCTACAATGAGCAGTTCTTC	CASSPLGTSGGPSSYNEQFF
many	TRBV12-3/TRBV12-4	TRBJ1-5	NA	TGTGCCAGCACCCTCGGGAGCAATCAGCCCCAGCATTTT	CASTLGSNQPQHF
many	TRBV7-2	TRBJ2-7	TRBD1	TGTGCCAGCAGCTTAGCACGACAGGGCCCAGCCTACGAGCAGTACTTC	CASSLARQGPAYEQYF
many	TRBV5-1	TRBJ2-5	NA	TGCGCCAGCAGCCGGGGGACAGTACAAGAGACCCAGTACTTC	CASSRGTVQETQYF
many	TRBV29-1	TRBJ2-3	NA	TGCAGCGTTGATTCTTCGGAGGGTGGCACAGATACGCAGTATTTT	CSVDSSEGGTDTQYF
few	TRBV19	TRBJ2-1	NA	TGTGCCAGTACCCGGGAGCCCCGGGATGAGCAGTTCTTC	CASTREPRDEQFF
NA	TRBV15	TRBJ2-5	TRBD2	TGTGCCACCAGCAGATCGACTAGCGGGGGCCAAGAGACCCAGTACTTC	CATSRSTSGGQETQYF
many	TRBV28	TRBJ2-7	NA	TGTGCCAGCAGTTTAAGTCCGGCCCCGGGTGGTTACGAGCAGTACTTC	CASSLSPAPGGYEQYF
many	TRBV5-1	TRBJ2-2	NA	TGCGCCAGCAGCTTGTCAGGAGATAACACCGGGGAGCTGTTTTTT	CASSLSGDNTGELFF
many	TRBV5-1	TRBJ2-2	NA	TGCGCCAGCAGCTCAGGACAGTTCACCGGGGAGCTGTTTTTT	CASSSGQFTGELFF
many	TRBV20-1	TRBJ2-3	NA	TGCAGTGCTAGACTGGCCAACACAGATACGCAGTATTTT	CSARLANTDTQYF
many	TRBV20-1	TRBJ2-3	NA	TGCAGTGCTAGAAAAGGCCGGCAGACCACCCCAGATACGCAGTATTTT	CSARKGRQTTPDTQYF
many	TRBV14	TRBJ2-7	NA	TGTGCCAGCAGCCAGGCCCTTGACAGCCACGCCACTTACGAGCAGTACTTC	CASSQALDSHATYEQYF
NA	TRBV5-1	TRBJ2-3	TRBD2	TGCGCCAGCAGCTTGGCTAGCGGGAGAGCAGATACGCAGTATTTT	CASSLASGRADTQYF